This is a list of T cell receptor beta chains from one sample in a study of blood T cell repertoires in COVID-19. Sequenced by immunoSEQ multiplex PCR; TCRdb stores in-frame clones only, minus some. The sample consists of 100,000 to 150,000 clones, about four fifths of them appearing once. Material for sequencing was peripheral blood. These receptors were collected from a man at least 80 years old with active or convalescent COVID-19. Each CDR3 is given with its conserved first and last residue. D genes are given only for firm matches. Size values are once, few and many counts, or a class for expanded clones, and some rows have none.

>NA|TRBV3-1/TRBV3-2|TRBJ2-7|NA
TGTGCCAGCAGCCAAGAAAGTCTTATCCGGGGAAAGGTCTACGAGCAGTACTTC
CASSQESLIRGKVYEQYF
>NA|TRBV30|TRBJ1-5|NA
TGTGCCTGGAGCCCGGCTCGACAGGACGGACAGCCCCAGCATTTT
CAWSPARQDGQPQHF
>NA|TRBV28|TRBJ2-6|NA
TGTGCGACTGACGGGAGCTCTGGGGCCAACGTCCTGACTTTC
CATDGSSGANVLTF
>NA|TRBV5-1|TRBJ1-2|NA
TGCGCCAGCAGCCCAGACAGGACGCGGGGCTACACCTTC
CASSPDRTRGYTF
>NA|TRBV3-1/TRBV3-2|TRBJ2-3|NA
TGTGCCAGCAGCCCCTCAGGGATGGATACGCAGTATTTT
CASSPSGMDTQYF
>TRBD1|TRBV5-1|TRBJ1-1|NA
TGCGCCAGCAGCGGGGGACAGATGAACACTGAAGCTTTCTTT
CASSGGQMNTEAFF
>NA|TRBV3-1/TRBV3-2|TRBJ1-2|once
TGTGCCAGCAGCCAGTCCGGGACATTCGGCTACACCTTC
CASSQSGTFGYTF
>NA|TRBV9|TRBJ1-1|NA
TGTGCCAGCAGCGTAGCTGACACCTTGGTAAGAGCTTTCTTT
CASSVADTLVRAFF
>NA|TRBV7-9|TRBJ2-2|few
TGTGCCAGCAGCTCGACAGTATCGAACACCGGGGAGCTGTTTTTT
CASSSTVSNTGELFF
>TRBD1|TRBV19|TRBJ2-5|NA
TGTGCCAGTAGGGGGCTACGGACAGGTCAAGAGACCCAGTACTTC
CASRGLRTGQETQYF
>NA|TRBV7-2|TRBJ2-7|NA
TGTGCCAGCAGCCCCGGCTACGAGCAGTACTTC
CASSPGYEQYF
>TRBD2|TRBV5-1|TRBJ2-1|NA
TGCGCCAGCAGCGGCGGACTAGCGGGGGTTGAGCAGTTCTTC
CASSGGLAGVEQFF
>TRBD2|TRBV5-8|TRBJ2-7|NA
TGTGCCAGCAGGTGGCGGGGGGCTACCTACGAGCAGTACTTC
CASRWRGATYEQYF
>NA|TRBV11-2|TRBJ1-2|once
TGTGCCAGCAGCTTACCGGATGGCTACACCTTC
CASSLPDGYTF
>TRBD1|TRBV6-5|TRBJ1-4|NA
TGTGCCAGCACCCCGAGGGGGCCGAGGGAAAAACTGTTTTTT
CASTPRGPREKLFF
>TRBD2|TRBV9|TRBJ2-3|once
TGTGCCAGCAGCGTAGGGGCGGGGGGGGAGGATACGCAGTATTTT
CASSVGAGGEDTQYF
>NA|TRBV4-1|TRBJ1-6|NA
TGCGCCAGCAGCCTCAACCAGGCATCGGGGGATTCACCCCTCCACTTT
CASSLNQASGDSPLHF
>TRBD1|TRBV29-1|TRBJ1-2|NA
TGCAGCGTAGCCGGGACAGTGAAGGGATACACCTTC
CSVAGTVKGYTF
>TRBD1|TRBV11-2|TRBJ2-7|NA
TGTGCCAGCAGCTCCCGGGACAGGAACTACGAGCAGTACTTC
CASSSRDRNYEQYF
>NA|TRBV9|TRBJ2-1|NA
TGTGCCAGCAGCGTAGCTGTGGGGAGCGGTAATGAGCAGTTCTTC
CASSVAVGSGNEQFF
>NA|TRBV18|TRBJ1-5|NA
TGTGCCAGCTCAGAGAACAATCAGCCCCAGCATTTT
CASSENNQPQHF
>NA|TRBV19|TRBJ2-7|NA
TGTGCCAGTAGTATTCTGCCTCCGGAGGAACAGTACTTC
CASSILPPEEQYF
>NA|TRBV20-1|TRBJ1-1|NA
TGCAGTGCTAGGGACAAGATAGCTTTCTTT
CSARDKIAFF
>NA|TRBV28|TRBJ1-2|NA
TGTGCCAGCAGCTCTAACTATGGCTACACCTTC
CASSSNYGYTF
>NA|TRBV4-3|TRBJ2-2|NA
TGCGCCAGCAGCCAAGTACCAGCGGGGAACACCGGGGAGCTGTTTTTT
CASSQVPAGNTGELFF
>TRBD1|TRBV4-3|TRBJ2-2|NA
TGCGCCAGCAGCCAAGAAACGGGACAGGCCACCGGGGAGCTGTTTTTT
CASSQETGQATGELFF
>TRBD1|TRBV4-1|TRBJ1-1|NA
TGCGCCAGCAGCCAGCGGGACAGGGGAAACACTGAAGCTTTCTTT
CASSQRDRGNTEAFF
>NA|TRBV5-1|TRBJ2-2|NA
TGCGCCAGCAGCATCGGCAGGGGCGACACCGGGGAGCTGTTTTTT
CASSIGRGDTGELFF
>TRBD2|TRBV7-2|TRBJ2-3|NA
TGTGCCAGCAGCCTCCTAGGCGGGGGGGCTTCAGATACGCAGTATTTT
CASSLLGGGASDTQYF
>NA|TRBV7-2|TRBJ1-5|NA
TGTGCCAGCAGCTTGCGGATGGATCAGCCCCAGCATTTT
CASSLRMDQPQHF
>NA|TRBV6-5|TRBJ1-6|NA
TGTGCCAGCAGTCAGGGCTCTAATTCACCCCTCCACTTT
CASSQGSNSPLHF
>TRBD1|TRBV19|TRBJ1-2|NA
TGTGCCAGTAGTATAAACACGATCCTGGGACAGGTTAACTATGGCTACACCTTC
CASSINTILGQVNYGYTF
>NA|TRBV5-6|TRBJ1-1|once
TGTGCCAGCAGCCTTATGAACACTGAAGCTTTCTTT
CASSLMNTEAFF
>NA|TRBV5-8|TRBJ1-2|NA
TGTGCCAGCAGCTTGGCTATGGGCAGGAACTATGGCTACACCTTC
CASSLAMGRNYGYTF
>TRBD1|TRBV5-1|TRBJ2-5|NA
TGCGCCAGCAGCTTGAATGGACAGGGAACGGTACAAGAGACCCAGTACTTC
CASSLNGQGTVQETQYF
>TRBD1|TRBV28|TRBJ1-2|NA
TGTGCCAGCGGTCTAGGACAGGGATCTGGCTACACCTTC
CASGLGQGSGYTF
>NA|TRBV4-3|TRBJ1-2|NA
TGCGCCAGCAGCCAGAACCGAGGGGAGGTACACACCTTC
CASSQNRGEVHTF
>TRBD1|TRBV28|TRBJ2-2|NA
TGTGCCAGCAGTCCATCCGGGACAGCGAACACCGGGGAGCTGTTTTTT
CASSPSGTANTGELFF
>NA|TRBV3-1/TRBV3-2|TRBJ1-1|NA
TGTGCCAGCAGCCTCACTCAAGGGCAGGGTAGTGGAACTGAAGCTTTCTTT
CASSLTQGQGSGTEAFF
>NA|TRBV9|TRBJ1-1|once
TGTGCCAGCAGCGTAGACCCAGGGTCCACTGAAGCTTTCTTT
CASSVDPGSTEAFF
>TRBD2|TRBV5-1|TRBJ2-3|NA
TGCGCCAGCACTAGCGGGGGGGACGCAGATACGCAGTATTTT
CASTSGGDADTQYF
>TRBD1|TRBV6-2/TRBV6-3|TRBJ1-1|NA
TGTGCCAGCAGTTACCAGGGGGCCGGCACTGAAGCTTTCTTT
CASSYQGAGTEAFF
>NA|TRBV24-1|TRBJ1-4|NA
TGTGCCACCAGTGATTTGCGTCTCCCAGGTTCAACTAATGAAAAACTGTTTTTT
CATSDLRLPGSTNEKLFF
>NA|TRBV12-3/TRBV12-4|TRBJ1-4|once
TGTGCCAGCAGTTCCTTGAGGTCTGAAAAACTGTTTTTT
CASSSLRSEKLFF
>TRBD2|TRBV19|TRBJ2-3|NA
TGTGCCAGTAGTATTAAACTAGCGGGGGGGACAGATACGCAGTATTTT
CASSIKLAGGTDTQYF
>TRBD2|TRBV18|TRBJ2-5|NA
TGTGCCAGCTCACCACAGTCCGCGGGGGAAGAGACCCAGTACTTC
CASSPQSAGEETQYF
>NA|TRBV18|TRBJ2-7|NA
TGTGCCAGCTCACCACAACAGAGCTCCTACGAGCAGTACTTC
CASSPQQSSYEQYF
>NA|TRBV19|TRBJ1-1|once
TGTGCCAGTAGTATATCCAGGGAGGCTGAAGCTTTCTTT
CASSISREAEAFF
>NA|TRBV27|TRBJ1-5|NA
TGTGCCAGCAGCCTTGGCCCTTCACAGCCCCAGCATTTT
CASSLGPSQPQHF
>NA|TRBV3-1/TRBV3-2|TRBJ2-3|NA
TGTGCCAGCAGCCAAGATTGGGGGGGCACAGATACGCAGTATTTT
CASSQDWGGTDTQYF
>NA|TRBV19|TRBJ2-2|NA
TGTGCCAGCTCATTGTGGGACTCGATGAACACCGGGGAGCTGTTTTTT
CASSLWDSMNTGELFF
>TRBD1|TRBV6-5|TRBJ1-4|NA
TGTGCCAGCAGTTCCTCGGGACAGACCAATGAAAAACTGTTTTTT
CASSSSGQTNEKLFF
>TRBD2|TRBV5-1|TRBJ2-3|once
TGCGCCAGCAGCTTTAGCGGGTCGGGAGATACGCAGTATTTT
CASSFSGSGDTQYF
>NA|TRBV20-1|TRBJ1-2|NA
TGCAGTGCTAGTATGTTCGGTGGCTACACCTTC
CSASMFGGYTF
>TRBD1|TRBV3-1/TRBV3-2|TRBJ2-1|NA
TGTGCCAGCAGCCGTGGGCAGGGGGCTGTCGATGAGCAGTTCTTC
CASSRGQGAVDEQFF
>NA|TRBV3-1/TRBV3-2|TRBJ1-1|NA
TGTGCCAGCAGCCAAGATCCCGGCAGGGTGGCTTTCTTT
CASSQDPGRVAFF
>NA|TRBV3-1/TRBV3-2|TRBJ1-1|NA
TGTGCCAGCAGCCAAGATCTTGGCGGGTTTTTAGGCGGCACTGAAGCTTTCTTT
CASSQDLGGFLGGTEAFF
>NA|TRBV6-5|TRBJ1-1|NA
TGTGCCAGCAGGACCAGGGGTTTGGCGACTTTCTTT
CASRTRGLATFF
>TRBD2|TRBV2|TRBJ2-3|NA
TGTGCCAGCAGGTGGGAGATAGCGGGGGGACCGCAGTATTTT
CASRWEIAGGPQYF